This is a list of T cell receptor beta chains from one sample in a study of cytomegalovirus exposure and HLA in healthy donors. Profiled with immunoSEQ multiplex PCR; TCRdb holds only in-frame clones, not every one. Seen here are approximately 73,000 clones, 63% observed once, and the top ten hold 5.7%. Sequences were obtained from PBMCs. Receptors originate from a man aged 30 to 45 in good health and CMV-seropositive. Both conserved end residues are trimmed from each CDR3.

v_gene: TRBV19; j_gene: TRBJ1-5; CDR3aa: ASSSTGYSNQPQH
v_gene: TRBV5-4; j_gene: TRBJ1-5; CDR3aa: ASSLRGSNQPQH
v_gene: TRBV28; j_gene: TRBJ1-6; CDR3aa: ASSLDGVGNSPLH
v_gene: TRBV6-1; j_gene: TRBJ2-7; CDR3aa: ASSALAGAYEQY
v_gene: TRBV6-6; j_gene: TRBJ2-5; CDR3aa: ASSSTGEKETQY
v_gene: TRBV7-9; j_gene: TRBJ1-4; CDR3aa: ASSLASLLRDSNEKLF
v_gene: TRBV5-5; j_gene: TRBJ2-3; CDR3aa: ASSSGSRFLNTQY
v_gene: TRBV2; j_gene: TRBJ2-2; CDR3aa: ASKGGTGELF
v_gene: TRBV7-9; j_gene: TRBJ2-7; CDR3aa: ASSPPGEGRYEQY
v_gene: TRBV6-1; j_gene: TRBJ2-3; CDR3aa: ASSEVATSGTLDTQY
v_gene: TRBV7-9; j_gene: TRBJ2-1; CDR3aa: ASSLSEREYDNEQF
v_gene: TRBV9; j_gene: TRBJ1-1; CDR3aa: ASSAQGGDTEAF
v_gene: TRBV30; j_gene: TRBJ2-3; CDR3aa: AWSSSGGTDTQY
v_gene: TRBV6-1; j_gene: TRBJ1-2; CDR3aa: ASSVRTGDGYT
v_gene: TRBV4-2; j_gene: TRBJ2-6; CDR3aa: ASSQEWAGGAGANVLT
v_gene: TRBV11-2; j_gene: TRBJ1-1; CDR3aa: ASSLGPEAF
v_gene: TRBV7-3; j_gene: TRBJ2-2; CDR3aa: ASSPVGGAKPGELF
v_gene: TRBV20-1; j_gene: TRBJ1-4; CDR3aa: SAFLNEKLF
v_gene: TRBV4-3; j_gene: TRBJ1-2; CDR3aa: ASSQWSYGNYGYT
v_gene: TRBV6-1; j_gene: TRBJ2-7; CDR3aa: ASTGGVQY
v_gene: TRBV4-1; j_gene: TRBJ1-5; CDR3aa: ASRHTGGNQPQH
v_gene: TRBV5-1; j_gene: TRBJ1-2; CDR3aa: ASSLRGRTTGFGYT
v_gene: TRBV5-1; j_gene: TRBJ2-7; CDR3aa: ASSRAYEQY
v_gene: TRBV19; j_gene: TRBJ2-6; CDR3aa: ASSFYGLSSGANVLT
v_gene: TRBV14; j_gene: TRBJ1-5; CDR3aa: ASSQPTGAQPQH
v_gene: TRBV6-5; j_gene: TRBJ1-2; CDR3aa: ASSERGWNDGYT
v_gene: TRBV28; j_gene: TRBJ1-1; CDR3aa: ASKHEDRVKKDTEAF
v_gene: TRBV5-1; j_gene: TRBJ2-1; CDR3aa: ASSLAQSSGGSSYNEQF
v_gene: TRBV15; j_gene: TRBJ2-7; CDR3aa: ATSRVVGHYEQY
v_gene: TRBV28; j_gene: TRBJ1-1; CDR3aa: ASSLSGGAGGTEAF
v_gene: TRBV9; j_gene: TRBJ1-1; CDR3aa: ASSVIRGYTEAF
v_gene: TRBV5-6; j_gene: TRBJ1-1; CDR3aa: ASSARAEAF
v_gene: TRBV5-4; j_gene: TRBJ2-2; CDR3aa: ASSAGTLPGTGELF
v_gene: TRBV4-3; j_gene: TRBJ1-4; CDR3aa: ASSIWTGQAGKLF
v_gene: TRBV7-9; j_gene: TRBJ2-1; CDR3aa: ASSLGGGRGNQF
v_gene: TRBV7-2; j_gene: TRBJ2-7; CDR3aa: ASSLVGTSGMREQY
v_gene: TRBV15; j_gene: TRBJ2-4; CDR3aa: ATSTSGLAKNIQY
v_gene: TRBV7-2; j_gene: TRBJ2-4; CDR3aa: ASRPKAGVGDIQY
v_gene: TRBV2; j_gene: TRBJ2-3; CDR3aa: ASRPRGPDTQY
v_gene: TRBV2; j_gene: TRBJ1-6; CDR3aa: ASGQGNNSPLH
v_gene: TRBV6-1; j_gene: TRBJ2-5; CDR3aa: ASNRDSIETQY
v_gene: TRBV4-3; j_gene: TRBJ2-7; CDR3aa: ASSQDLPRLAAYEQY